These T cell receptor beta chains were read from a single sample in a study of blood T cell repertoires in COVID-19. The assay was immunoSEQ multiplex PCR, and TCRdb's table has in-frame clones only and misses some. The sample includes approximately 360,000 clones, roughly 90% of them seen just once. Material: PBMCs or T cells enriched from blood (not recorded which). Receptors originate from a woman in her 30s with acute COVID-19. Both conserved end residues are part of each CDR3. The D gene is left open where the match is weak. Clone size appears in some rows only: once, few, many, or a class for an expanded clone.

CDR3 length	D gene	V gene	J gene	clone size	CDR3 protein	CDR3 DNA
16	.	TRBV5-5	TRBJ2-1	.	CASSPRLDRLYNEQFF	TGTGCCAGCAGCCCCCGTTTAGACAGGCTCTACAATGAGCAGTTCTTC
17	TRBD1	TRBV5-1	TRBJ1-2	.	CASSTRQGGTANYGYTF	TGCGCCAGCAGCACACGACAGGGGGGAACGGCTAACTATGGCTACACCTTC
15	TRBD2	TRBV5-8	TRBJ2-7	.	CASSFDPGGRDEQYF	TGTGCCAGCAGCTTCGACCCGGGGGGGAGGGACGAGCAGTACTTC
17	.	TRBV7-6	TRBJ1-4	once	CASSGRPSGGSNEKLFF	TGTGCCAGCAGCGGACGCCCCTCGGGAGGCAGTAATGAAAAACTGTTTTTT
14	.	TRBV18	TRBJ2-7	.	CASSKDQAGYEQYF	TGTGCCAGCTCAAAGGATCAGGCCGGCTACGAGCAGTACTTC
14	TRBD1	TRBV9	TRBJ1-2	.	CASSGQQGPTGYTF	TGTGCCAGCAGCGGACAACAGGGGCCAACTGGCTACACCTTC
15	TRBD1	TRBV11-1	TRBJ2-1	.	CASSLPSTGTGEQFF	TGTGCCAGCAGCTTACCCTCAACCGGGACAGGGGAGCAGTTCTTC
15	TRBD2	TRBV18	TRBJ2-1	.	CASSPGLAGDNEQFF	TGTGCCAGCTCACCGGGACTAGCGGGAGACAATGAGCAGTTCTTC
15	TRBD1	TRBV7-2	TRBJ2-7	.	CASSLDRRGLGEQYF	TGTGCCAGCAGCTTAGATCGCAGGGGGCTGGGCGAGCAGTACTTC
15	TRBD1	TRBV29-1	TRBJ2-7	.	CSVIGPGQGVYEQYF	TGCAGCGTTATCGGACCGGGACAGGGGGTCTACGAGCAGTACTTC
16	TRBD1	TRBV10-1	TRBJ2-4	.	CASSESAQGAKNIQYF	TGCGCCAGCAGTGAGTCAGCACAGGGGGCCAAAAACATTCAGTACTTC
13	.	TRBV30	TRBJ1-4	.	CAWKRDTREKLFF	TGTGCCTGGAAACGGGACACGCGAGAAAAACTGTTTTTT
12	.	TRBV9	TRBJ2-7	.	CASSVRDTEQYF	TGTGCCAGCAGCGTACGGGACACCGAGCAGTACTTC
13	.	TRBV29-1	TRBJ2-5	.	CSVVRGPAETQYF	TGCAGCGTTGTCAGGGGTCCCGCGGAGACCCAGTACTTC
13	.	TRBV12-3/TRBV12-4	TRBJ1-2	once	CASAGQTNYGYTF	TGTGCCAGCGCCGGACAGACTAACTATGGCTACACCTTC
13	.	TRBV12-3/TRBV12-4	TRBJ2-5	.	CASSPTSYETQYF	TGTGCCAGCAGTCCGACTAGTTATGAGACCCAGTACTTC
15	.	TRBV6-5	TRBJ1-2	.	CASAGLGPRGYGYTF	TGTGCCAGCGCGGGTCTTGGGCCGAGAGGGTATGGCTACACCTTC
13	.	TRBV6-5	TRBJ1-5	.	CASSSLGVGPQHF	TGTGCCAGCAGTTCTCTCGGGGTGGGGCCCCAGCATTTT
14	.	TRBV5-1	TRBJ1-1	.	CASSLSSGNTEAFF	TGCGCCAGCAGCTTGAGTAGCGGGAACACTGAAGCTTTCTTT
15	.	TRBV7-2	TRBJ2-7	.	CASSLQGPMSNEQYF	TGTGCCAGCAGCCTCCAGGGTCCCATGTCGAACGAGCAGTACTTC
11	.	TRBV7-9	TRBJ2-7	.	CASSRDYEQYF	TGTGCCAGCAGCCGAGACTACGAGCAGTACTTC
15	TRBD1	TRBV2	TRBJ1-6	.	CASSGTGRMNSPLHF	TGTGCCAGCAGTGGGACAGGGAGGATGAATTCACCCCTCCACTTT
14	.	TRBV30	TRBJ1-5	.	CAWSVGDVNQPQHF	TGTGCCTGGAGTGTGGGAGACGTCAATCAGCCCCAGCATTTT
16	TRBD1	TRBV11-2	TRBJ1-2	.	CASSSYRDRDHYGYTF	TGTGCCAGCAGCTCCTACCGGGACAGGGATCACTATGGCTACACCTTC
16	.	TRBV7-3	TRBJ1-5	.	CASSLMPPGVNQPQHF	TGTGCCAGCAGCTTGATGCCGCCAGGGGTCAATCAGCCCCAGCATTTT
13	.	TRBV5-1	TRBJ1-1	.	CASSPLSSVEAFF	TGCGCCAGCAGCCCGTTATCAAGCGTTGAAGCTTTCTTT
13	.	TRBV3-1/TRBV3-2	TRBJ1-2	once	CASSYGTWGGYTF	TGTGCCAGCAGCTACGGGACTTGGGGTGGCTACACCTTC
16	.	TRBV4-3	TRBJ2-2	.	CASSQFILQGAGELFF	TGCGCCAGCAGCCAATTTATTCTGCAGGGTGCCGGGGAGCTGTTTTTT
13	TRBD2	TRBV24-1	TRBJ2-3	.	CATTSGASDTQYF	TGTGCCACCACTAGCGGGGCATCAGATACGCAGTATTTT
14	.	TRBV18	TRBJ1-1	.	CASSPQGLSTEAFF	TGTGCCAGCTCACCACAGGGGCTTAGCACTGAAGCTTTCTTT
15	.	TRBV4-1	TRBJ2-7	.	CASSQESGIVHEQYF	TGCGCCAGCAGCCAAGAGTCAGGGATTGTGCACGAGCAGTACTTC
15	.	TRBV5-1	TRBJ2-3	.	CASREAGTSTDTQYF	TGCGCCAGCAGGGAGGCTGGCACCAGCACAGATACGCAGTATTTT
13	.	TRBV2	TRBJ1-2	few	CASSQKRGYGYTF	TGTGCCAGCAGCCAAAAAAGGGGCTATGGCTACACCTTC
12	.	TRBV6-5	TRBJ1-2	.	CASNSANYGYTF	TGTGCCAGCAATTCAGCGAACTATGGCTACACCTTC
15	.	TRBV6-4	TRBJ2-3	.	CASSDRHSPTDTQYF	TGTGCCAGCAGTGACCGACACTCGCCCACAGATACGCAGTATTTT
14	.	TRBV7-9	TRBJ1-3	.	CASSLGGLGNTIYF	TGTGCCAGCAGCTTAGGCGGGCTTGGAAACACCATATATTTT
16	TRBD1	TRBV7-8	TRBJ2-7	.	CASSSGPGQGPYEQYF	TGTGCCAGCAGCTCAGGCCCGGGACAGGGCCCCTACGAGCAGTACTTC
17	.	TRBV4-2	TRBJ2-1	once	CASSQDKYGKVYNEQFF	TGTGCCAGCAGCCAAGATAAGTACGGTAAAGTCTACAATGAGCAGTTCTTC
17	.	TRBV2	TRBJ1-3	.	CASSVGGIISSGNTIYF	TGTGCCAGCAGTGTAGGAGGCATTATTTCCTCTGGAAACACCATATATTTT
15	TRBD2	TRBV5-6	TRBJ2-7	.	CASSLGAGYTYEQYF	TGTGCCAGCAGCTTGGGAGCGGGGTACACCTACGAGCAGTACTTC
13	.	TRBV7-8	TRBJ1-2	.	CASSQTGIGGYTF	TGTGCCAGCAGCCAAACAGGGATCGGCGGCTACACCTTC
15	TRBD1	TRBV10-3	TRBJ1-4	.	CAISATGATNEKLFF	TGTGCCATCAGTGCAACAGGGGCCACTAATGAAAAACTGTTTTTT
14	.	TRBV7-3	TRBJ1-1	.	CASSLAPTVTEAFF	TGTGCCAGCAGCTTAGCCCCCACAGTCACTGAAGCTTTCTTT
15	TRBD1	TRBV9	TRBJ1-2	.	CASSAGTGLNYGYTF	TGTGCCAGCAGCGCTGGGACAGGGTTAAACTATGGCTACACCTTC
16	.	TRBV5-5	TRBJ2-6	once	CASSFAGVAGANVLTF	TGTGCCAGCAGCTTTGCAGGGGTGGCTGGGGCCAACGTCCTGACTTTC
18	TRBD1	TRBV29-1	TRBJ1-1	.	CSVEDFNRGRFRNTEAFF	TGCAGCGTTGAAGATTTTAACAGGGGGCGTTTCAGGAACACTGAAGCTTTCTTT
18	.	TRBV19	TRBJ1-2	.	CASSIIELDSSTNYGYTF	TGTGCCAGTAGTATAATTGAGCTGGACAGCAGCACTAACTATGGCTACACCTTC
15	TRBD1	TRBV30	TRBJ1-6	.	CAWSVPDRVGSPLHF	TGTGCCTGGAGTGTACCGGACAGGGTAGGGTCACCCCTCCACTTT